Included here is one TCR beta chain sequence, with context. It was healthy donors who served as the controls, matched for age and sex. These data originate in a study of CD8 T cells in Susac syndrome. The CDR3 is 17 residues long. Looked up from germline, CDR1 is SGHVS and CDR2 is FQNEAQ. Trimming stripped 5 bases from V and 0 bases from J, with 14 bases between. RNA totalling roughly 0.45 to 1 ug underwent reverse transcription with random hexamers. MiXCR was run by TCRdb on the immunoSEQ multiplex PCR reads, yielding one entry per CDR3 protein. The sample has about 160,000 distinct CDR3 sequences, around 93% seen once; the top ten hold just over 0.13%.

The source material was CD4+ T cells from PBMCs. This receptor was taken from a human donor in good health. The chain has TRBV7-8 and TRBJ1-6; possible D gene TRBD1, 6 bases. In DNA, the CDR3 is TGTGCCAGCAGCCGAGGAGGGGGGAGCTCCTATAATTCACCCCTCCACTTT. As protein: CASSRGGGSSYNSPLHF.